The next 28 T cell receptor beta chains were all read from a single sample in a study of blood T cell repertoires in COVID-19. Sequencing was performed with immunoSEQ multiplex PCR; in TCRdb, only in-frame clones are kept and a portion is missing. The sample has a few hundred thousand clones, around 85% seen once. Material: peripheral blood. The receptor source for this set is a human donor in a cohort sampled during active COVID-19.

This clone was observed a single time. This chain joins TRBV30 and TRBJ2-1; TRBD2 aligns across 16 bases. This CDR3 has 16 amino acids. Germline V lookup: CDR1 GTSNPN, CDR2 SVGIG (reference sequence). Germline trimming cut 0 bases from V and 9 bases from J; bases unmatched to any gene: 5. The CDR3: CAWSVGTSGRACEQFF. In DNA form, the CDR3 reads TGTGCCTGGAGTGTAGGGACTAGCGGGAGGGCCTGTGAGCAGTTCTTC.

V gene TRBV9 combines with J gene TRBJ2-7; 11 positions agree with TRBD1. The CDR3 has 16 residues. J was trimmed by 4 bases and V by 4 bases; bases with no gene match: 10. Germline values: CDR1 SGDLS, CDR2 YYNGEE. The DNA of the CDR3 is TGTGCCAGCAGCAAGGGACAGGGGGGAAAAGGTTACGAGCAGTACTTC. This gives the protein CASSKGQGGKGYEQYF.

The gene calls are TRBV19 and TRBJ2-2; 8 bases are shared with TRBD1. The V gene's germline CDR1 is LNHDA and CDR2 SQIVND (reference sequence). V dropped 4 bases and J dropped 5; count of bases not matched to a gene: 12. CDR3 length: 17 residues. The CDR3 bases are TGTGCCAGTAGTACCCTACAGGGGGTCTTTGGGACCGGGGAGCTGTTTTTT. Amino acid sequence: CASSTLQGVFGTGELFF.

The rearrangement uses TRBV7-6 and TRBJ2-1, with D possibly matching TRBD2 (6 bases). Germline V gives CDR1 SGHVS, CDR2 FNYEAQ. The CDR3 spans 15 residues. Trimming left V 2 bases short and J 1 base short, with 9 bases between. The CDR3 region has the DNA TGTGCCAGCAGCTTACTGGAGGGGTCCTACAATGAGCAGTTCTTC. Translation gives CASSLLEGSYNEQFF.

This clone occurred once. The V gene is TRBV19, the J gene TRBJ1-5; D uncertain. V lost 4 bases to trimming and J lost 0 bases, with 16 bases between them. There are 17 residues in the CDR3. Germline-derived CDR1 and CDR2 are LNHDA and SQIVND (reference sequence). The CDR3 here is CASSTIVRSFSNQPQHF. CDR3 in DNA: TGTGCCAGTAGTACCATCGTAAGGAGTTTTAGCAATCAGCCCCAGCATTTT. The variable domain in full, completed from reference TRBV19 and TRBJ1-5, reads DGGITQSPKYLFRKEGQNVTLSCEQNLNHDAMYWYRQDPGQGLRLIYYSQIVNDFQKGDIAEGYSVSREKKESFPLTVTSAQKNPTAFYLCASSTIVRSFSNQPQHFGDGTRLSIL.

This clone was seen just once. The chain has TRBV19 and TRBJ2-1; D remains ambiguous. The ends were cut back, 5 bases at V and 0 bases at J, with 11 bases in the middle. The germline gives CDR1 LNHDA, CDR2 SQIVND (reference sequence). This CDR3 comprises 15 residues. CDR3 in DNA: TGTGCCAGTAGTCCCGCGTCTGGCTCCTACAATGAGCAGTTCTTC. Its protein product is CASSPASGSYNEQFF. Based on the CDR3 plus reference TRBV19 and TRBJ2-1, the full variable domain is DGGITQSPKYLFRKEGQNVTLSCEQNLNHDAMYWYRQDPGQGLRLIYYSQIVNDFQKGDIAEGYSVSREKKESFPLTVTSAQKNPTAFYLCASSPASGSYNEQFFGPGTRLTVL.

The rearrangement uses TRBV4-2 and TRBJ2-3; TRBD1 matches at 7 bases. Germline V gene sequence: CDR1 LGHNA, CDR2 YNFKEQ. Trimming removed 4 bases from V and 3 bases from J; junction bases left unmatched: 4. CDR3 length: 14 residues. CDR3: CASSRQGTTDTQYF. The CDR3 region has the DNA TGTGCCAGCAGCCGACAGGGTACGACAGATACGCAGTATTTT.

This sequence joins TRBV19 and TRBJ2-3; 11 bases are shared with TRBD1. Per the germline V gene, CDR1 is LNHDA and CDR2 is SQIVND (reference sequence). With V trimmed by 6 bases and J by 2 bases, 1 base remained unmatched. CDR3 length: 14 amino acids. CDR3: CASRDRGHTDTQYF. The CDR3 nucleotides read TGTGCCAGTAGGGACAGGGGGCACACAGATACGCAGTATTTT.

This clone was counted only a few times. The chain has TRBV29-1 and TRBJ1-2; 7 bases match TRBD1. The CDR3 is made up of 13 amino acids. The V and J ends lost 4 bases and 1 base, in that order; junction bases with no gene match: 3. CDR1 and CDR2 from the germline V gene are SQVTM and ANQGSEA. The CDR3 bases are TGCAGCGTTGGGACAGGCGGTAACTATGGCTACACCTTC. It encodes CSVGTGGNYGYTF.

The V gene is TRBV7-3, the J gene TRBJ1-5; possible D gene TRBD1, 5 bases. Germline V gene lookup returns CDR1 SGHTA and CDR2 FQGTGA. The V end lost 8 bases, the J end lost 7 bases, and 15 bases lay between the germline ends. The CDR3 loop spans 13 amino acids. CDR3 residues: CASGKGLGQPQHF. The CDR3 region has the DNA TGTGCCAGCGGGAAGGGGCTAGGACAGCCCCAGCATTTT.

CDR3 in amino acids: CASSLGAGLSYEQYF. The CDR3 DNA reads as TGTGCCAGCAGCTTAGGGGCAGGTCTATCCTACGAGCAGTACTTC. This chain links TRBV7-6 with TRBJ2-7, with D unclear. Germline V lookup: CDR1 SGHVS, CDR2 FNYEAQ. The CDR3 extends over 15 amino acids. V shed 1 base and J shed 1 base, with 11 bases lying between them. The whole variable domain, filled in from reference TRBV7-6 and TRBJ2-7, reads GAGVSQSPRYKVTKRGQDVALRCDPISGHVSLYWYRQALGQGPEFLTYFNYEAQQDKSGLPNDRFSAERPEGSISTLTIQRTEQRDSAMYRCASSLGAGLSYEQYFGPGTRLTVT.

CDR3 region: CASSQVGPGEQYF. CDR3 DNA: TGCGCCAGCAGCCAGGTGGGCCCCGGCGAGCAGTACTTC. This chain joins TRBV4-1 and TRBJ2-7; no reliable D call. V was pared by 3 bases and J by 6 bases, with 12 bases between. Germline CDR1 and CDR2: MGHRA and YSYEKL. The length of the CDR3 is 13 residues.

The rearrangement joins TRBV5-8 to TRBJ1-5; D is uncertain. V was clipped by 6 bases and J by 7 bases, with 14 bases between them. The CDR3 runs to 13 residues. The germline V gene encodes CDR1 SGHTS and CDR2 YDEGEE. Written as DNA, the CDR3 is TGTGCCAGCACCCGGACGGGGTGGCAGCCCCAGCATTTT. It encodes CASTRTGWQPQHF.

The chain is built from TRBV11-2 and TRBJ2-4, with unresolved D. The CDR3 is made up of 15 amino acids. The germline gives CDR1 SGHAT, CDR2 FQNNGV. Trimming shortened V by 0 bases and J by 7 bases, and 13 bases separated the two germline ends. CDR3: CASSLDIGSENIQYF. The CDR3 DNA follows: TGTGCCAGCAGCTTAGATATTGGGTCGGAGAACATTCAGTACTTC. The variable domain in full, with the rest retrieved from reference TRBV11-2 and TRBJ2-4, is EAGVAQSPRYKIIEKRQSVAFWCNPISGHATLYWYQQILGQGPKLLIQFQNNGVVDDSQLPKDRFSAERLKGVDSTLKIQPAKLEDSAVYLCASSLDIGSENIQYFGAGTRLSVL.

V gene TRBV6-5 combines with J gene TRBJ1-1; D is possibly TRBD1 (5 bases). Trimming took off 7 bases at V and 0 bases at J, with 15 bases between the two ends. The CDR3 is 15 amino acids. The germline V gene encodes CDR1 MNHEY and CDR2 SVGAGI. This CDR3 is CASTIGGYMNTEAFF. The CDR3, as DNA: TGTGCCAGCACTATTGGGGGGTACATGAACACTGAAGCTTTCTTT.

The chain is built from TRBV2 and TRBJ1-5; perhaps TRBD1 as D (6 bases). V lost 4 bases and J lost 1, with 8 bases in between. CDR1 is SNHLY and CDR2 is FYNNEI in the germline V gene. The CDR3 totals 14 residues. The CDR3 DNA follows: TGTGCCAGCAGTGCCGGACAGAGCAATCAGCCCCAGCATTTT. It is translated as CASSAGQSNQPQHF.

V and J are TRBV9 and TRBJ2-2; D is unresolved. This CDR3 has 13 residues. Germline V gene lookup returns CDR1 SGDLS and CDR2 YYNGEE. The germline V and J ends were trimmed by 0 bases and 4 bases, with 4 bases remaining between them. The CDR3 loop reads CASSVGSTGELFF. The CDR3 DNA follows: TGTGCCAGCAGCGTAGGGAGCACCGGGGAGCTGTTTTTT.

The chain links TRBV11-2 to TRBJ2-5; no clear D. The V gene lost 1 base and the J gene lost 5 bases, with 11 bases spanning the gap. CDR1 SGHAT and CDR2 FQNNGV come from the germline V gene. The CDR3 contains 14 residues. CDR3 sequence: CASSLARTGETQYF. The CDR3 nucleotides are TGTGCCAGCAGCTTAGCCCGTACCGGGGAGACCCAGTACTTC.

The chain combines TRBV7-9 with TRBJ2-1; the match to TRBD2 covers 7 bases. The CDR3 loop spans 19 amino acids. Germline V gene lookup returns CDR1 SEHNR and CDR2 FQNEAQ (reference sequence). V trimming: 2 bases; J trimming: 0 bases; junction bases outside the gene matches: 13. In nucleotides, the CDR3 is TGTGCCAGCAGCTTAACGGGCTTACTAGCGCCTAGCTCCTACAATGAGCAGTTCTTC. It yields the protein CASSLTGLLAPSSYNEQFF. Together with reference TRBV7-9 and TRBJ2-1, the CDR3 gives the full variable domain: DTGVSQNPRHKITKRGQNVTFRCDPISEHNRLYWYRQTLGQGPEFLTYFQNEAQLEKSRLLSDRFSAERPKGSFSTLEIQRTEQGDSAMYLCASSLTGLLAPSSYNEQFFGPGTRLTVL.

The V call is TRBV7-2, the J call TRBJ1-2, with 9 bases lining up with TRBD1. The CDR3 covers 16 residues. The trim removed 6 bases at V and 1 base at J, leaving 9 bases unmatched. The germline V gene encodes CDR1 SGHTA and CDR2 FQGNSA. This chain's CDR3 is CASRRGWDRDNYGYTF. Here the CDR3 DNA reads TGTGCCAGCAGGCGAGGGTGGGACAGGGATAACTATGGCTACACCTTC.

The chain is built from TRBV7-2 and TRBJ1-2; D unresolved. The CDR3 contains 14 residues. Trimming pared 2 bases from V and 3 bases from J, leaving 10 bases between. Per germline, CDR1 SGHTA and CDR2 FQGNSA. This CDR3 reads CASSLNSQDYGYTF. The CDR3 DNA follows: TGTGCCAGCAGCTTAAACAGCCAGGACTATGGCTACACCTTC.

J is TRBJ1-6 and V is TRBV19, with TRBD1 identical over 8 bases. Germline CDR1 LNHDA, CDR2 SQIVND (reference sequence). This CDR3 has 14 residues. The trim removed 3 bases at V and 7 bases at J, leaving 2 bases unmatched. The CDR3: CASSISGGNSPLHF. In DNA, the CDR3 is TGTGCCAGTAGTATTTCAGGGGGCAATTCACCCCTCCACTTT.

The chain employs TRBV27 and TRBJ1-1; 7 bases match TRBD1. Germline trimming cut 3 bases from V and 0 bases from J; bases unmatched to any gene: 4. The germline CDR1 and CDR2 sequences are MNHEY and SMNVEV (reference sequence). The CDR3 consists of 15 residues. CDR3 in amino acids: CASSFRDSLNTEAFF. The CDR3 DNA sequence: TGTGCCAGCAGTTTCCGGGACAGCTTGAACACTGAAGCTTTCTTT.

This sequence joins TRBV6-5 and TRBJ2-6; D is ambiguous. V gave up 2 bases and J gave up 0 bases, with 8 bases separating them. The CDR3 length is 16 residues. Germline V gene sequence: CDR1 MNHEY, CDR2 SVGAGI. The CDR3 reads CASSYAPSSGANVLTF. The CDR3 bases are TGTGCCAGCAGTTACGCACCTAGCTCTGGGGCCAACGTCCTGACTTTC.

V gene TRBV25-1 combines with J gene TRBJ1-2; perhaps TRBD1 as D (5 bases). The CDR3 covers 15 residues. Germline CDR1 MGHDK, CDR2 SYGVNS. The V and J ends lost 3 bases and 5 bases respectively, with 16 bases between them. The DNA for the CDR3 is TGTGCCAGCAGTGAGGGGGGTCAGGGCCTATATGGCTACACCTTC. It codes for CASSEGGQGLYGYTF.

This rearrangement joins TRBV5-1 to TRBJ1-1, with D hard to call. This CDR3 region has 14 residues. Trimming took off 0 bases at V and 6 bases at J, with 12 bases between the two ends. Germline-derived CDR1 and CDR2 are SGHRS and YFSETQ. The CDR3 is CASSLVTEGAEAFF. The CDR3 DNA follows: TGCGCCAGCAGCTTGGTGACGGAGGGAGCTGAAGCTTTCTTT. Based on the CDR3 plus reference TRBV5-1 and TRBJ1-1, the full variable domain is KAGVTQTPRYLIKTRGQQVTLSCSPISGHRSVSWYQQTPGQGLQFLFEYFSETQRNKGNFPGRFSGRQFSNSRSEMNVSTLELGDSALYLCASSLVTEGAEAFFGQGTRLTVV.

This clone was seen many times. This sequence joins TRBV5-1 and TRBJ2-3; D is perhaps TRBD2 (5 bases). Germline loops: CDR1 SGHRS, CDR2 YFSETQ. V was cut by 0 bases and J by 4 bases, with 12 bases left in between. This CDR3 is built from 15 residues. CDR3 coding DNA: TGCGCCAGCAGCTTGGGTTTCGGGGATTCAGATACGCAGTATTTT. It encodes CASSLGFGDSDTQYF.

This clone appeared a few times. The chain links TRBV5-1 to TRBJ2-7; D is possibly TRBD1 (5 bases). The CDR3 is 12 residues long. Deletions cut 2 bases from V and 5 bases from J, with 8 bases between. In germline, CDR1 is SGHRS, CDR2 YFSETQ. The CDR3 sequence: CASSLSGNEQYF. CDR3 in DNA: TGCGCCAGCAGCTTATCAGGGAACGAGCAGTACTTC.